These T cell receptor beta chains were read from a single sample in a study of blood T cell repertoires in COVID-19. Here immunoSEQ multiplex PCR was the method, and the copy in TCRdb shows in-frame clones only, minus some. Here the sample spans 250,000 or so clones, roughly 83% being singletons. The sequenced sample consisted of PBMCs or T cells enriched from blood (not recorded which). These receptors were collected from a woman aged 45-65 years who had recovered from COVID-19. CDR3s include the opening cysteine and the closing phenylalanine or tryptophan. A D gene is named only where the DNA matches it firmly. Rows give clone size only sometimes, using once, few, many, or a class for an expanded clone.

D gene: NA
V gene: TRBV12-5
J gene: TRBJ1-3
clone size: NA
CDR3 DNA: TGTGCTAGTGCCCCCCAGGGGTATGGAAACACCATATATTTT
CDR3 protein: CASAPQGYGNTIYF

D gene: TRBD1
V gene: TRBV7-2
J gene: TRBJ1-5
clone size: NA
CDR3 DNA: TGTGCCAGCAGTGGACAGGGGGTTGGGAATCAGCCCCAGCATTTT
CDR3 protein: CASSGQGVGNQPQHF

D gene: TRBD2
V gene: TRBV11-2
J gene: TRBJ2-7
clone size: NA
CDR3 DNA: TGTGCCAGCAGCTTAGGCGGGACTAGCGCTTACGAGCAGTACTTC
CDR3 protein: CASSLGGTSAYEQYF

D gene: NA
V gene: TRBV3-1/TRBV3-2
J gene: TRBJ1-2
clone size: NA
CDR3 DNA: TGTGCCAGCAGCCAAGAGGGGGCGGGTGGCTACACCTTC
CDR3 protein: CASSQEGAGGYTF

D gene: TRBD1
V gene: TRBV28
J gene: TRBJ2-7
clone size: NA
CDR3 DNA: TGTGCCAGCAGTTTATTACGACAGGGCAGCTACGAGCAGTACTTC
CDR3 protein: CASSLLRQGSYEQYF

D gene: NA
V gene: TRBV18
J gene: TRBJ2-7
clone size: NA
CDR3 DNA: TGTGCCAGCTCACCAACCCCTAGCGCGGCCTACGAGCAGTACTTC
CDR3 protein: CASSPTPSAAYEQYF

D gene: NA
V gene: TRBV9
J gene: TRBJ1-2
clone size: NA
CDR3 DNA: TGTGCCAGCAGCCTAGGCATGGACACCGGTCGTGATGGCTACACCTTC
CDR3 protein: CASSLGMDTGRDGYTF

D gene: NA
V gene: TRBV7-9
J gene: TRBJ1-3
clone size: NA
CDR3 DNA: TGTGCCAGCAGCAGGGACACCCAAAGCTCTGGAAACACCATATATTTT
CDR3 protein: CASSRDTQSSGNTIYF

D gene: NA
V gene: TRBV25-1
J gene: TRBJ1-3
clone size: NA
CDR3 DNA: TGTGCCAGCAGTGATCTTCGAAACACCATATATTTT
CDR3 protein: CASSDLRNTIYF

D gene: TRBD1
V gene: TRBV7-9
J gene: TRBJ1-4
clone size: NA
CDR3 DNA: TGTGCCAGCAGCCCAAGGGACAGGGAAGGGAGTTATGAAAAACTGTTTTTT
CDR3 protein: CASSPRDREGSYEKLFF

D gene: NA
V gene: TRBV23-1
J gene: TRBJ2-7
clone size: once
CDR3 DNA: TGCGCCAGCAGTCAATTTGGGCAGTCCTACGAGCAGTACTTC
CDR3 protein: CASSQFGQSYEQYF

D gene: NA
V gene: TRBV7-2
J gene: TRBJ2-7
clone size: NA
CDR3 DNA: TGTGCCAGCAGCTTAGCTGTCGAAGACATCTACGAGCAGTACTTC
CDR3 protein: CASSLAVEDIYEQYF

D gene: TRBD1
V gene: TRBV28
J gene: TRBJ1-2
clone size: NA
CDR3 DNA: TGTGCCAGCAGTTCCCCGGACAGGATTAACTATGGCTACACCTTC
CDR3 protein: CASSSPDRINYGYTF

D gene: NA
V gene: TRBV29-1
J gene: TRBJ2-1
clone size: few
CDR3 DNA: TGCAGCGTTGCCGATTCAGATTCCCTCTCCTACAATGAGCAGTTCTTC
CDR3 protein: CSVADSDSLSYNEQFF

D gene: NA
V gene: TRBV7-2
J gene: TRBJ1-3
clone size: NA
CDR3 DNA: TGTGCCAGCAGCTTACGGGTTGCACAGGGCTCTGGAAACACCATATATTTT
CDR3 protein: CASSLRVAQGSGNTIYF

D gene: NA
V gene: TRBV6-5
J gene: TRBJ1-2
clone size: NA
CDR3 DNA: TGTGCCAGCAGTTTCCCAGGGAGGGGATCCTATGGCTACACCTTC
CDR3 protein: CASSFPGRGSYGYTF

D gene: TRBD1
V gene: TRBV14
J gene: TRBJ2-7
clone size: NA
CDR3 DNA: TGTGCCAGCAGTCCCGGGACAGGGCCTTTCTACGAGCAGTACTTC
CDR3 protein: CASSPGTGPFYEQYF

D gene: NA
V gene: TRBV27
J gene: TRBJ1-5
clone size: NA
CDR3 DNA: TGTGCCAGCAGTTTCGATGGCAGCAATCAGCCCCAGCATTTT
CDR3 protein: CASSFDGSNQPQHF

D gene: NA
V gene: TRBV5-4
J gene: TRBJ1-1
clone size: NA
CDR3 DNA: TGTGCCAGCAGCTACGGCGGAAGCGGGGACATAGCTTTCTTT
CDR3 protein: CASSYGGSGDIAFF

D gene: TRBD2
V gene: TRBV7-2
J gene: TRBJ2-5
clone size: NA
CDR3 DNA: TGTGCCAGCAGCTACCGGGGGGAATTCGAGACCCAGTACTTC
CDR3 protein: CASSYRGEFETQYF

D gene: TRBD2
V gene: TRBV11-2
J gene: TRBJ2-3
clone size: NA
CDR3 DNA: TGTGCCAGCAGCGAAAGGACTAGCGGGAGCGGGGTTACGCAGTATTTT
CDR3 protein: CASSERTSGSGVTQYF

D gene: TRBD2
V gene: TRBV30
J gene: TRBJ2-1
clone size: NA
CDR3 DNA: TGTGCCGGGGGGCGGGGGGACAATGAGCAGTTCTTC
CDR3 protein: CAGGRGDNEQFF